Sequencing of this T cell receptor beta chain was carried out in a study of post-analysis software for immune sequencing data. Study context: Some patients lacked subtype; others had relapsing-remitting, secondary progressive or progressive-relapsing disease.

The germline V gene encodes CDR1 SGHRS and CDR2 YFSETQ. The CDR3 has 17 residues. V lost 1 base and J 3 bases, leaving 19 bases between the germline ends. cDNA libraries for TCR beta contained unique molecular identifiers. TCRdb redid the calling of the PCR reads with MiXCR, one entry per CDR3 protein. The profile shows approximately 730,000 distinct CDR3 sequences, just under 30% of them singletons. A word on this clonotype: Its specificity is unknown.

Whole-study findings and limits: Patients carried 4 or 5 TRBV segments more frequently than controls did, and TRBV5-6, TRBV5-1 and TRBV20-1 were among them. Under the F measure, samples that were prepared in one batch clustered strongly together. Comparison with controls showed significantly lower normalized Chao1 diversity in multiple sclerosis patients.

The sequenced material came from blood. The V gene is TRBV5-1, the J gene TRBJ1-1; the D gene is possibly TRBD1 (5 bases). The source of this sequence is a girl aged 10-17 years with multiple sclerosis. The CDR3 bases are TGCGCCAGCAGCTTGAGCTTCGCAGGAGGGACGCACACTGAAGCTTTCTTT. Translation gives CASSLSFAGGTHTEAFF.